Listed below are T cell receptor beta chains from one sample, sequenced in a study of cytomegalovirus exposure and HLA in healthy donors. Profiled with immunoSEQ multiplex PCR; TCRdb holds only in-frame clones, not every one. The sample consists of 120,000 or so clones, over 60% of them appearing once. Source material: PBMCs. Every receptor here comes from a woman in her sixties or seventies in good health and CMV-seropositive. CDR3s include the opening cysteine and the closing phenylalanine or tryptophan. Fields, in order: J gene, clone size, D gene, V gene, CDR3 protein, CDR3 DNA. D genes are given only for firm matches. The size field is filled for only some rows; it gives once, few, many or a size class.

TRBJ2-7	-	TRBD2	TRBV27	CASSFGLAGGNEQYF	TGTGCCAGCAGTTTCGGACTAGCGGGAGGTAACGAGCAGTACTTC
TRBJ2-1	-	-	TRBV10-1	CASSAGGLNEQFF	TGCGCCAGCAGCGCCGGGGGACTCAATGAGCAGTTCTTC
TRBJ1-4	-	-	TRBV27	CASSALENEKLFF	TGTGCCAGCAGTGCCCTAGAGAATGAAAAACTGTTTTTT
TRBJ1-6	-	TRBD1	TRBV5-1	CASSPHGQGNLPLHF	TGCGCCAGCAGCCCCCATGGACAGGGGAACCTTCCCCTCCACTTT
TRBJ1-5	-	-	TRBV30	CAWSVSQGISPQHF	TGTGCCTGGAGTGTCAGTCAGGGAATTTCGCCCCAGCATTTT
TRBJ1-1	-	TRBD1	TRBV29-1	CSALSGGTEAFF	TGCAGCGCATTGTCAGGGGGCACTGAAGCTTTCTTT
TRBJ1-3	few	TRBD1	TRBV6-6	CASSRDRPSSGNTIYF	TGTGCCAGCAGCAGGGACAGGCCGAGCTCTGGAAACACCATATATTTT
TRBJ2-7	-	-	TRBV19	CASSIDLEGDEQYF	TGTGCCAGTAGTATAGATCTCGAGGGAGACGAGCAGTACTTC
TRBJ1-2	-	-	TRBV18	CASSPRGARGYTF	TGTGCCAGCTCACCACGGGGAGCGAGGGGCTACACCTTC
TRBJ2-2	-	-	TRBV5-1	CASSLGRVNTGELFF	TGCGCCAGCAGCTTGGGCAGGGTTAACACCGGGGAGCTGTTTTTT
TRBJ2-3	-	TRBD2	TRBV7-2	CASSLAGPWAGGPDTQYF	TGTGCCAGCAGCTTAGCGGGCCCGTGGGCGGGAGGGCCAGATACGCAGTATTTT
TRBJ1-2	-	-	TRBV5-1	CASRSTPRNYGYTF	TGCGCCAGCAGATCAACCCCCAGAAACTATGGCTACACCTTC
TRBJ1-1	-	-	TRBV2	CASRLARGGTEAFF	TGTGCCAGCAGGTTGGCCAGGGGCGGCACTGAAGCTTTCTTT
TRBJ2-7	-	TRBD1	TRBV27	CASSQGIGTGVYEQYF	TGTGCCAGCAGTCAAGGGATCGGGACAGGGGTCTACGAGCAGTACTTC
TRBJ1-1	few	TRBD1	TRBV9	CASSVTGGWTEAFF	TGTGCCAGCAGCGTCACAGGGGGCTGGACTGAAGCTTTCTTT
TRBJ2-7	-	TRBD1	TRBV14	CASSHPRQGTDEQYF	TGTGCCAGCAGCCACCCCCGACAGGGGACAGACGAGCAGTACTTC
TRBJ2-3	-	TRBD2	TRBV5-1	CASSLAVRSSGIFPVTQYF	TGCGCCAGCAGCTTGGCGGTTAGGTCTAGCGGGATTTTTCCAGTTACGCAGTATTTT
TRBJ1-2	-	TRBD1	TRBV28	CASSRMTGGDYGYTF	TGTGCCAGCAGTCGGATGACAGGGGGCGACTATGGCTACACCTTC
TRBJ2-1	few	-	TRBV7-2	CASSFSGRPQFF	TGTGCCAGCAGCTTTTCCGGGAGACCGCAGTTCTTC
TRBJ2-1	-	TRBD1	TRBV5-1	CASSLANNAGGNEQFF	TGCGCCAGCAGCTTGGCGAATAATGCAGGGGGCAATGAGCAGTTCTTC
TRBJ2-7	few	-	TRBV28	CASSLGGHLGSYEQYF	TGTGCCAGCAGTTTAGGCGGACATCTCGGCTCCTACGAGCAGTACTTC
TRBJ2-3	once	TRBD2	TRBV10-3	CAIKAGGPDTQYF	TGTGCCATCAAGGCGGGAGGGCCAGATACGCAGTATTTT
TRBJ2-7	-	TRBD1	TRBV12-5	CASGLTGAYEQYF	TGTGCTAGTGGTTTGACAGGGGCCTACGAGCAGTACTTC
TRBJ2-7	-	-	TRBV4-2	CASSHASGAGSRNEQYF	TGTGCCAGCAGCCATGCAAGTGGGGCGGGGTCCAGGAACGAGCAGTACTTC
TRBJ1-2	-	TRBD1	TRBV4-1	CASSPRAGGEGGYGYTF	TGCGCCAGCAGCCCGCGGGCAGGGGGCGAGGGAGGGTATGGCTACACCTTC
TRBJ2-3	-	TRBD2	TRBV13	CASSLGLAGVVDTQYF	TGTGCCAGCAGCCTGGGACTAGCGGGAGTCGTAGATACGCAGTATTTT
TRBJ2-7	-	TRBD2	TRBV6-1	CASSEIPGLAGISGQYF	TGTGCCAGCAGTGAAATCCCGGGACTAGCGGGAATCTCGGGGCAGTACTTC
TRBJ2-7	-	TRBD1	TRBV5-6	CASSSEARQGARNEQYF	TGTGCCAGCAGTTCCGAGGCGAGACAGGGGGCGCGGAACGAGCAGTACTTC